What follows describes a single T cell receptor (beta chain). This specimen belongs to a study of cytomegalovirus exposure and HLA in healthy donors. It was with 60 Vbeta and 13 Jbeta primers that the PCR ran. The data were produced by immunoSEQ multiplex PCR, yet TCRdb's version contains in-frame clones alone and is incomplete. The sample carries approximately 120,000 clones, over 60% recorded once. Sample: PBMCs. The receptor comes from a woman in her fifties or sixties in good health and CMV-seropositive.

The CDR3 DNA reads as TGTGCCAGCACCCCATTCACTAGCGGGGGTCATGAGCAGTTCTTC. Its protein product is CASTPFTSGGHEQFF. The gene calls are TRBV2 and TRBJ2-1; 11 positions agree with TRBD2. Germline loops: CDR1 SNHLY, CDR2 FYNNEI. V shed 7 bases, J shed 8 bases, and the junction held 10 bases outside the gene matches. The CDR3 runs to 15 residues.